The 25 T cell receptor beta chains below all came from one sample that was sequenced in a study of shared clonotypes between healthy human individuals. Only in-frame clones appear in the TCRdb table, and some are missing; sequencing was by immunoSEQ multiplex PCR. The sample contains about 2.4 million clones, around 90% of which appear only once. The sequenced sample was naive CD4+ T cells sorted from blood. Indicated subset: CD45RA+ positively selected. Receptor source: a young man in good health.

The chain carries TRBV30 and TRBJ2-3, with D tentatively TRBD2 (6 bases). Looked up from germline, CDR1 is GTSNPN and CDR2 is SVGIG (reference sequence). The CDR3 is made up of 15 amino acids. Trimming pared 1 base from V and 0 bases from J, leaving 11 bases between. The CDR3 DNA reads TGTGCCTGGAGTGAGGGCGGGGCTAGCACAGATACGCAGTATTTT. It encodes CAWSEGGASTDTQYF.

This chain connects TRBV30 to TRBJ2-7; D may be TRBD1 (6 bases). The CDR3 covers 12 residues. CDR1 and CDR2 from the germline V gene are GTSNPN and SVGIG (reference sequence). V lost 4 bases and J 4 bases, leaving 11 bases between the germline ends. CDR3 sequence reads: CAWTKGDYEQYF. The CDR3 nucleotides are TGTGCCTGGACGAAGGGGGATTACGAGCAGTACTTC.

The V gene is TRBV9, the J gene TRBJ2-5; the match to TRBD2 covers 13 bases. Unmatched junction bases numbered 8, after V lost 4 bases and J lost 5 bases. The length of the CDR3 is 16 residues. Germline V gene sequence: CDR1 SGDLS, CDR2 YYNGEE. Here the CDR3 DNA reads TGTGCCAGCAGCCCGGGACTAGCGGGAAACACGGAGACCCAGTACTTC. Translating it yields CASSPGLAGNTETQYF.

V is TRBV7-2 and J is TRBJ2-1, with D tentatively TRBD2 (6 bases). Per germline, CDR1 SGHTA and CDR2 FQGNSA. The CDR3 is 12 residues long. V shed 7 bases and J shed 9 bases, with 13 bases lying between them. This chain's CDR3 is CASNPGVSEQFF. For the CDR3, the DNA is TGTGCCAGCAACCCGGGAGTTAGTGAGCAGTTCTTC.

This chain links TRBV19 with TRBJ2-5, with a possible D match to TRBD2 (5 bases). Trimming left V 9 bases short and J 4 bases short, with 18 bases between. Germline V gene sequence: CDR1 LNHDA, CDR2 SQIVND (reference sequence). This CDR3 comprises 14 residues. The CDR3 is CASAINGVAETQYF. The CDR3 DNA sequence: TGTGCCAGCGCCATCAACGGGGTGGCAGAGACCCAGTACTTC.

The CDR3 region has the DNA TGTGCCAGCAGCGACAGACTAGCGGGGGGGCCCGAAGATACGCAGTATTTT. Translation gives CASSDRLAGGPEDTQYF. The V gene is TRBV9, the J gene TRBJ2-3; TRBD2 agrees at 14 bases. Per the germline V gene, CDR1 is SGDLS and CDR2 is YYNGEE. V lost 3 bases, J lost 5 bases, and 8 bases stayed unmatched. CDR3 size: 17 residues.

This clone has only a few counts. Different DNA sequences within this sample yield the same CDR3. The rearrangement uses TRBV18 and TRBJ1-1; the match to TRBD1 covers 9 bases. CDR3 length: 14 residues. Unmatched junction bases numbered 2, after V lost 5 bases and J lost 1 base. CDR1 is KGHSH and CDR2 is LQKENI in the germline V gene. The CDR3 loop reads CASSSDRGNTEAFF. The CDR3 DNA follows: TGTGCCAGCTCATCGGACAGGGGGAACACTGAAGCTTTCTTT.

CDR3 amino acids: CASSTRTGVSYEQYF. In DNA form, the CDR3 reads TGTGCCAGCAGCACCCGGACAGGGGTCTCCTACGAGCAGTACTTC. The V and J genes are TRBV7-9 and TRBJ2-7; 9 nucleotides align to TRBD1. The CDR3 is 15 residues long. Germline-derived CDR1 and CDR2 are SEHNR and FQNEAQ (reference sequence). V trimming: 5 bases; J trimming: 0 bases; junction bases outside the gene matches: 5.

The chain recombines TRBV25-1 with TRBJ1-5, with TRBD1 as a possible D gene (5 bases). Trimming left V 1 base short and J 3 bases short, with 13 bases between. There are 16 residues in the CDR3. Germline V lookup: CDR1 MGHDK, CDR2 SYGVNS. The CDR3, as DNA: TGTGCCAGCAGTGAATTAGTTTCGACAGTCAATCAGCCCCAGCATTTT. It yields the protein CASSELVSTVNQPQHF. Together with reference TRBV25-1 and TRBJ1-5, the CDR3 gives the full variable domain: EADIYQTPRYLVIGTGKKITLECSQTMGHDKMYWYQQDPGMELHLIHYSYGVNSTEKGDLSSESTVSRIRTEHFPLTLESARPSHTSQYLCASSELVSTVNQPQHFGDGTRLSIL.

The chain has TRBV12-5 and TRBJ2-3; a weak D match, TRBD1 (6 bases). The V gene's germline CDR1 is LGHNT and CDR2 FRNRAP. Trimming cost V 6 bases and J 5 bases, with 12 bases left between them. The CDR3 totals 13 residues. CDR3: CASGYAGVDTQYF. The CDR3 DNA reads TGTGCTAGTGGATATGCAGGGGTAGATACGCAGTATTTT.

This chain links TRBV19 with TRBJ1-5; no definite D call. V lost 5 bases to trimming and J lost 3 bases, with 17 bases between them. Germline CDR1 LNHDA, CDR2 SQIVND (reference sequence). The length of the CDR3 is 16 residues. Here the CDR3 DNA reads TGTGCCAGTAGTCTCGAAACAGAGACTTACAATCAGCCCCAGCATTTT. Translation: CASSLETETYNQPQHF. Supplemented by reference TRBV19 and TRBJ1-5, the full variable domain reads DGGITQSPKYLFRKEGQNVTLSCEQNLNHDAMYWYRQDPGQGLRLIYYSQIVNDFQKGDIAEGYSVSREKKESFPLTVTSAQKNPTAFYLCASSLETETYNQPQHFGDGTRLSIL.

This rearrangement joins TRBV9 to TRBJ1-4; perhaps TRBD1 as D (5 bases). The germline V gene encodes CDR1 SGDLS and CDR2 YYNGEE. The CDR3 sequence is 14 residues long. The V end was cut by 1 base, the J end by 10 bases, with 14 bases between. The CDR3 nucleotides read TGTGCCAGCAGCGTATTAGGCGACGGGGGAAAACTGTTTTTT. Protein product: CASSVLGDGGKLFF. Looking up the rest from reference TRBV9 and TRBJ1-4 gives the full variable domain: DSGVTQTPKHLITATGQRVTLRCSPRSGDLSVYWYQQSLDQGLQFLIQYYNGEERAKGNILERFSAQQFPDLHSELNLSSLELGDSALYFCASSVLGDGGKLFFGSGTQLSVL.

J is TRBJ1-2 and V is TRBV27, with a weak D call TRBD1 (5 bases). Trimming took off 4 bases at V and 2 bases at J, with 8 bases between the two ends. The CDR3 contains 13 residues. From germline, CDR1 is MNHEY and CDR2 SMNVEV (reference sequence). CDR3 residues: CASSYRGNYGYTF. CDR3 in DNA: TGTGCCAGCAGTTATAGGGGCAACTATGGCTACACCTTC.

V and J are TRBV10-2 and TRBJ2-1; 10 bases map to TRBD2. There are 16 residues in the CDR3. Germline values: CDR1 WSHSY, CDR2 SAAADI. The J segment lost 7 bases and the V segment lost 3 bases, leaving 9 bases of the junction unmatched. CDR3 protein: CASSDRLAGDTNEQFF. The CDR3, as DNA: TGCGCCAGCAGTGATAGGCTAGCGGGAGATACGAATGAGCAGTTCTTC.

The chain employs TRBV10-1 and TRBJ2-7; 11 bases are shared with TRBD1. V was clipped by 5 bases and J by 5 bases; unmatched bases: 11. Germline CDR1 WNHNN, CDR2 SYGVQD (reference sequence). This CDR3 is built from 16 residues. CDR3 nucleotide sequence: TGCGCCAGCAGTCCTGCCCGGACAGGGGGCATCAACGAGCAGTACTTC. Translation: CASSPARTGGINEQYF.

A note on this clone: Distinct nucleotide sequences in the sample also encode this CDR3. The genes are TRBV7-2 and TRBJ2-5; D unresolved. In germline, CDR1 is SGHTA, CDR2 FQGNSA. This CDR3 region has 13 residues. Deletions cut 5 bases from V and 4 bases from J, with 11 bases between. CDR3 residues: CASSRGSTETQYF. The DNA of the CDR3 is TGTGCCAGCAGCCGTGGGTCAACAGAGACCCAGTACTTC.

This chain connects TRBV14 to TRBJ1-4, with TRBD1 matching 11 bases. From germline, CDR1 is SGHDN and CDR2 FVKESK. This CDR3 has 17 residues. Germline trimming cut 0 bases from V and 10 bases from J; bases unmatched to any gene: 10. The CDR3, as DNA: TGTGCCAGCAGCCAAGATTTGCCGGGACAGGGGGGAGGAAAACTGTTTTTT. As protein: CASSQDLPGQGGGKLFF.

The V and J genes are TRBV2 and TRBJ1-6; 8 nucleotides agree with TRBD1. CDR1 is SNHLY, CDR2 FYNNEI, per germline. V trimming: 8 bases; J trimming: 7 bases; junction bases outside the gene matches: 4. The CDR3 sequence is 13 residues long. CDR3 protein: CASPDRDNSPLHF. The CDR3 coding sequence is TGTGCCAGCCCGGACAGGGACAATTCACCCCTCCACTTT.

The gene calls are TRBV25-1 and TRBJ2-7; D might be TRBD2 (5 bases). The CDR3 totals 15 residues. CDR1 MGHDK and CDR2 SYGVNS come from the germline V gene. Trimming stripped 3 bases from V and 5 bases from J, with 17 bases between. As DNA, the CDR3 is TGTGCCAGCAGTGATAGGACCTACTCCGGGGACGAGCAGTACTTC. It specifies CASSDRTYSGDEQYF.

The chain uses TRBV6-1 and TRBJ2-7, with 9 nucleotides matching TRBD1. This CDR3 has 15 amino acids. From germline, CDR1 is MNHNS and CDR2 SASEGT. With 5 bases clipped from V and 2 bases from J, the junction kept 7 bases outside the gene matches. The CDR3 reads CASSLNGQGTYEQYF. CDR3 nucleotides: TGTGCCAGCAGTCTCAATGGACAGGGGACCTACGAGCAGTACTTC.

A word on this clone: Other DNA variants within this sample encode the same CDR3. V is TRBV10-3 and J is TRBJ1-5, with unresolved D. Germline CDR1 and CDR2: ENHRY and SYGVKD. V was clipped by 3 bases and J by 5 bases, with 5 bases between them. The CDR3 length is 12 residues. The CDR3 coding sequence is TGTGCCATCAGTGACCGCGATCAGCCCCAGCATTTT. Translated, it gives CAISDRDQPQHF.

In the case of this clone: This CDR3 is also generated by other DNA sequences in the sample. The J gene is TRBJ1-6, the V gene TRBV28, with D perhaps matching TRBD1 (5 bases). The V gene's germline CDR1 is MDHEN and CDR2 SYDVKM. This CDR3 has 16 residues. Trimming removed 3 bases from V and 1 base from J, with 10 bases in between. DNA of the CDR3: TGTGCCAGCAGTTTGAGTGGGGGTTCCTATAATTCACCCCTCCACTTT. It codes for CASSLSGGSYNSPLHF.

The chain combines TRBV5-4 with TRBJ1-1; 11 nucleotides line up with TRBD1. The CDR3 spans 14 residues. Germline-derived CDR1 and CDR2 are SGHNT and YYREEE (reference sequence). V shed 2 bases and J 7 bases; nucleotides not matched to a gene: 4. Here the CDR3 DNA reads TGTGCCAGCAGCTTAGGACAGGGGGCCAATGAAGCTTTCTTT. It specifies CASSLGQGANEAFF.

Remarks on this clone: An end of the junction differs from the germline gene, which may be a read error. The chain recombines TRBV6-1 with TRBJ2-7; D ambiguous. The CDR3 consists of 12 residues. Germline V CDR1 and CDR2: MNHNS, SASEGT. In DNA, the CDR3 is TGTGCCAGCAGCCCCGACTTGTACCCACTCAACTTC. Its translation is CASSPDLYPLNF.

As to this clone: A read error may account for a junction end that differs from germline. This rearrangement joins TRBV6-1 to TRBJ1-3; possibly TRBD1 for D (6 bases). This CDR3 region has 15 residues. The germline CDR1 and CDR2 sequences are MNHNS and SASEGT. Written as DNA, the CDR3 is TGTGCCGGCAGTGAGCAGGGGACGACTGGAAACACCATATATTTT. This translates into CAGSEQGTTGNTIYF.